The rows below give T cell receptor beta chains drawn from one sample of a study of cytotoxic CD8 clonotypes in ibrutinib-treated CLL. Some clones are missing from TCRdb's copy, which holds only in-frame ones; the method was immunoSEQ multiplex PCR. The table records around 150,000 clones, approximately 91% of them present only once. Sequencing was performed on PBMCs, taken at disease progression, from a patient treated with ibrutinib. These receptors were obtained from a human donor with chronic lymphocytic leukemia. The CDR3 runs from the conserved cysteine through the conserved F or W. D genes are given only for firm matches. Clone size is given for some rows only: seen once, a few or many times, or a class if the clone is expanded.

. once TRBJ1-4 TRBV15 17 CATSSPPRGTPNEKLFF TGTGCCACCAGCAGTCCCCCTCGGGGTACCCCTAATGAAAAACTGTTTTTT
. . TRBJ1-5 TRBV30 14 CAWSRGSSNQPQHF TGTGCCTGGAGTAGGGGGTCTAGCAATCAGCCCCAGCATTTT
TRBD2 . TRBJ2-7 TRBV4-1 18 CASSQDLRLAGGSYEQYF TGCGCCAGCAGCCAAGATCTTCGGCTAGCGGGAGGCTCCTACGAGCAGTACTTC
TRBD1 few TRBJ1-1 TRBV14 16 CASSRDRGPRNTEAFF TGTGCCAGCAGCCGCGACAGGGGGCCCAGGAACACTGAAGCTTTCTTT
. . TRBJ2-7 TRBV27 14 CASRAAGRSYEQYF TGTGCCAGCAGAGCCGCGGGGCGGTCCTACGAGCAGTACTTC
TRBD1 . TRBJ1-2 TRBV7-9 12 CASSLGTGGYTF TGTGCCAGCAGCTTAGGGACAGGGGGCTACACCTTC
TRBD2 . TRBJ2-7 TRBV11-3 16 CASSSPGTSGHYEQYF TGTGCCAGCAGCTCCCCCGGGACTAGCGGACACTACGAGCAGTACTTC
TRBD1 . TRBJ2-7 TRBV7-6 15 CASSHDRVAGYEQYF TGTGCCAGCAGCCACGACAGGGTGGCTGGTTACGAGCAGTACTTC
TRBD2 . TRBJ2-1 TRBV4-2 16 CASSQFTSGEYNEQFF TGTGCCAGCAGCCAATTCACTAGCGGGGAATACAATGAGCAGTTCTTC
. . TRBJ2-3 TRBV18 15 CASSLSSGAIDTQYF TGTGCCAGCTCACTTAGCTCAGGGGCGATTGATACGCAGTATTTT
. once TRBJ2-7 TRBV6-5 16 CASSYSDVGLLYEQYF TGTGCCAGCAGTTACAGCGATGTCGGGCTCCTATACGAGCAGTACTTC
TRBD1 . TRBJ2-3 TRBV5-1 16 CASTLGGTGRTDTQYF TGCGCCAGCACCCTGGGGGGGACAGGGAGGACAGATACGCAGTATTTT
TRBD2 . TRBJ2-2 TRBV4-2 17 CASSLLAGAGNTGELFF TGTGCCAGCAGCCTTCTCGCGGGAGCAGGGAACACCGGGGAGCTGTTTTTT
TRBD1 . TRBJ1-2 TRBV4-2 15 CASSRADRADYGYTF TGTGCCAGCAGCCGGGCCGACAGGGCCGACTATGGCTACACCTTC
. . TRBJ1-3 TRBV7-3 14 CASSSNRAGNTIYF TGTGCCAGCAGCTCAAACAGGGCTGGAAACACCATATATTTT
TRBD2 . TRBJ2-7 TRBV10-3 13 CAISSTSGYEQYF TGTGCCATCAGTTCGACTAGCGGATACGAGCAGTACTTC
. once TRBJ2-7 TRBV4-1 17 CASSQAGLSGTSYEQYF TGCGCCAGCAGCCAGGCAGGGCTTAGCGGTACTTCCTACGAGCAGTACTTC
. . TRBJ2-7 TRBV12-5 14 CASGLVARVVEQYF TGTGCTAGTGGTTTGGTAGCTAGGGTAGTCGAGCAGTACTTC
TRBD2 . TRBJ2-1 TRBV10-3 20 CAISERFWGEGRLNNNEQFF TGTGCCATCAGTGAGCGCTTTTGGGGGGAGGGCCGCCTTAATAACAATGAGCAGTTCTTC
. . TRBJ2-6 TRBV12-5 16 CASGSGRGSGANVLTF TGTGCTAGTGGTTCGGGGAGGGGGTCTGGGGCCAACGTCCTGACTTTC
. . TRBJ1-1 TRBV19 14 CASSMPDGYTEAFF TGTGCCAGTAGTATGCCCGACGGCTACACTGAAGCTTTCTTT
. . TRBJ1-5 TRBV7-2 12 CASSPSGQPQHF TGTGCCAGCAGTCCTAGTGGACAGCCCCAGCATTTT
TRBD1 . TRBJ1-2 TRBV19 14 CASTKDRGTYGYTF TGTGCCAGTACGAAGGACAGGGGGACTTATGGCTACACCTTC
. . TRBJ2-2 TRBV11-1 13 CASSFTNTGELFF TGTGCCAGCAGCTTTACGAACACCGGGGAGCTGTTTTTT
. . TRBJ1-5 TRBV7-9 15 CASSLNSYSNQPQHF TGTGCCAGCAGCTTAAACAGCTATAGCAATCAGCCCCAGCATTTT
TRBD1 . TRBJ2-7 TRBV7-3 17 CASSLGPRDRDSYEQYF TGTGCCAGCAGCTTAGGGCCCCGGGACAGGGATTCCTACGAGCAGTACTTC
TRBD2 . TRBJ2-2 TRBV29-1 14 CSVELAGEWGELFF TGCAGCGTTGAACTAGCGGGAGAGTGGGGGGAGCTGTTTTTT
TRBD1 . TRBJ1-4 TRBV7-2 15 CASSLPTGDNEKLFF TGTGCCAGCAGCTTACCCACAGGGGACAATGAAAAACTGTTTTTT
. . TRBJ2-7 TRBV7-9 15 CASSLGASESYEQYF TGTGCCAGCAGCCTCGGGGCTAGCGAGTCCTACGAGCAGTACTTC
TRBD1 . TRBJ2-7 TRBV6-6 16 CASRGQGARLGYEQYF TGTGCCAGCAGGGGACAGGGGGCCCGACTAGGCTACGAGCAGTACTTC
. . TRBJ2-7 TRBV2 12 CASEPQLYEQYF TGTGCCAGCGAACCACAGCTCTACGAGCAGTACTTC
. . TRBJ1-3 TRBV30 17 CAWSVDGGLSSGNTIYF TGTGCCTGGAGTGTAGACGGCGGATTGAGCTCTGGAAACACCATATATTTT